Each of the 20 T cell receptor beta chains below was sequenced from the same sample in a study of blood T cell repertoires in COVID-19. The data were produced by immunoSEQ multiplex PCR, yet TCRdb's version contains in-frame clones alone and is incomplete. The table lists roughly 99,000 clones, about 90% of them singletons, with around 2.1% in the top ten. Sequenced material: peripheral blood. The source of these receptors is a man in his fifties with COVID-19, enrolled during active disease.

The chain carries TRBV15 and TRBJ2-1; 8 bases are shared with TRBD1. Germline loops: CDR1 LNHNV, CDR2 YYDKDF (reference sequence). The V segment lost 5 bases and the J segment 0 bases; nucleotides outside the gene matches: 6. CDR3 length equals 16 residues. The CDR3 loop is CATSDRTGSSYNEQFF. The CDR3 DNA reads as TGTGCCACCAGCGATCGGACAGGGAGCTCCTACAATGAGCAGTTCTTC.

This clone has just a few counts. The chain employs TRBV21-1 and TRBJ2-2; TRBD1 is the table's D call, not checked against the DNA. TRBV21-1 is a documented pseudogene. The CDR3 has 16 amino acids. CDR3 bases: TGTGCCAGCAGCAAATCCGCTGACAAGTACACCGGGGAGCTGTTTTTT. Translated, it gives CASSKSADKYTGELFF.

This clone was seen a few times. Here the CDR3 reads CASSGDTDTQYF. Here the CDR3 DNA reads TGTGCCAGCTCGGGGGACACAGATACGCAGTATTTT. This rearrangement joins TRBV2 to TRBJ2-3; possibly TRBD2 for D (6 bases). The CDR3 has 12 amino acids. The germline gives CDR1 SNHLY, CDR2 FYNNEI. The germline V and J ends were trimmed by 8 bases and 2 bases, with 8 bases remaining between them.

CDR3 region: CASGLGRWERQLGYTF. The DNA of the CDR3 is TGTGCCAGCGGACTCGGCAGGTGGGAACGACAACTCGGCTACACCTTC. The chain joins TRBV27 to TRBJ1-2; D is uncertain. Germline V gene data show CDR1 as MNHEY and CDR2 as SMNVEV (reference sequence). The CDR3 length is 16 residues. V lost 8 bases and J lost 8, with 27 bases in between.

CDR3 nucleotide sequence: TGTGCCAGCTCACCGCCTGGCAGCGGGCGGTTTGGCTACACCTTC. Amino acids: CASSPPGSGRFGYTF. V usage is TRBV18 and J usage is TRBJ1-2; D unresolved. This CDR3 is built from 15 residues. Germline CDR1 reads KGHSH; CDR2 reads LQKENI. The ends were cut back, 3 bases at V and 7 bases at J, with 18 bases in the middle.

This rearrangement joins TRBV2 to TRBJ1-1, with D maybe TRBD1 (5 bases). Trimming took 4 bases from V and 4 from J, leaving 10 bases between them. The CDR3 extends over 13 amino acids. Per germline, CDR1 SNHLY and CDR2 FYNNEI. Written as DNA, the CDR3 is TGTGCCAGCAGTGTGAGGAGGGGCACTGAAGCTTTCTTT. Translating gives CASSVRRGTEAFF.

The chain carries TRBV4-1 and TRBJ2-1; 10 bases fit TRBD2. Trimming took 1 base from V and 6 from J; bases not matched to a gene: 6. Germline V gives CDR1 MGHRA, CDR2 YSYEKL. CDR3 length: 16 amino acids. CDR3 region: CASSQVLLAGVNEQFF. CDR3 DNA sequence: TGCGCCAGCAGCCAAGTCTTGCTAGCGGGGGTCAATGAGCAGTTCTTC.

The CDR3 DNA reads TGTGCCTGGAACAGGGTTTCCTCCTACGAGCAGTACTTC. This encodes CAWNRVSSYEQYF. The V call is TRBV30, the J call TRBJ2-7, with D tentatively TRBD1 (6 bases). The germline V gene encodes CDR1 GTSNPN and CDR2 SVGIG (reference sequence). The CDR3 sequence is 13 residues long. V was shortened by 4 bases and J by 0 bases, with 10 bases between the two germline ends.

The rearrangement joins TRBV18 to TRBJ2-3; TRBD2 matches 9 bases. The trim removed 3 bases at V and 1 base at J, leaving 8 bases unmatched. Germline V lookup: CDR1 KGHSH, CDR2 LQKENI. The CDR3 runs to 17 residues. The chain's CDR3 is CASSPFAGGPGTDTQYF. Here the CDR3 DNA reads TGTGCCAGCTCACCCTTCGCGGGGGGGCCCGGCACAGATACGCAGTATTTT.

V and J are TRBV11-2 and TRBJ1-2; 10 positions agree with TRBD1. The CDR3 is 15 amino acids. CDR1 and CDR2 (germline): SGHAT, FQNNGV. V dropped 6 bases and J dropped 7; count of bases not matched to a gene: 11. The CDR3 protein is CASSSDRGDRGGYTF. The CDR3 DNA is TGTGCCAGCAGTAGTGACAGGGGGGACAGGGGTGGCTACACCTTC.

CDR3 protein: CASSSGPSYEQYF. CDR3 in DNA: TGTGCCAGCAGCTCAGGCCCCAGCTACGAGCAGTACTTC. J is TRBJ2-7 and V is TRBV11-3; no definite D call. There are 13 residues in the CDR3. Germline assignment: CDR1 SGHNT and CDR2 YENEEA. Trimming removed 4 bases from V and 3 bases from J, with 10 bases in between.

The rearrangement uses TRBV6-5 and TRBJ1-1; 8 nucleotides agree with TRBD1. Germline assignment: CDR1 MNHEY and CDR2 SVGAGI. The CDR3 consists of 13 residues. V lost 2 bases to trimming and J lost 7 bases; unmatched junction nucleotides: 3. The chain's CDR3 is CASSYPGTGEAFF. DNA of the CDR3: TGTGCCAGCAGTTACCCCGGGACAGGTGAAGCTTTCTTT.

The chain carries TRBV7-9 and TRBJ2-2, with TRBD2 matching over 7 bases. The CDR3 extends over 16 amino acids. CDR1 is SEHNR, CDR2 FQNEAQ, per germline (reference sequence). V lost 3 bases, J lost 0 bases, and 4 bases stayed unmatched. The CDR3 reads CASSFQAGTNTGELFF. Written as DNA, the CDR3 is TGTGCCAGCAGCTTCCAAGCGGGGACGAACACCGGGGAGCTGTTTTTT.

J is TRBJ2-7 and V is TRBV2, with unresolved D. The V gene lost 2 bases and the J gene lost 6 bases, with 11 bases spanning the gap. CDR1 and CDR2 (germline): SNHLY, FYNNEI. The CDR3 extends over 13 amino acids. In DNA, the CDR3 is TGTGCCAGCAGTGAATCCCCGACGGGCGAGCAGTACTTC. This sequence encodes CASSESPTGEQYF.

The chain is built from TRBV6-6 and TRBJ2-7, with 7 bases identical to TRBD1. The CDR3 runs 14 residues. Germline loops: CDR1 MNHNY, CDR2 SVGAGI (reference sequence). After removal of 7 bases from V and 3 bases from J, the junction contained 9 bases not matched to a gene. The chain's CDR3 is CASNRAGGFYEQYF. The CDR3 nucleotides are TGTGCCAGCAATAGGGCAGGGGGTTTCTACGAGCAGTACTTC.

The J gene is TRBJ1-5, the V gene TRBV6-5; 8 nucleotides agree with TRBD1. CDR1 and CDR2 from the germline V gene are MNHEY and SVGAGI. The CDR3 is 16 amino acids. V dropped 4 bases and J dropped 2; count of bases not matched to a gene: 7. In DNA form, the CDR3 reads TGTGCCAGCAGTTCAGGGTCGACAGGGGGCAATCAGCCCCAGCATTTT. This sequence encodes CASSSGSTGGNQPQHF.

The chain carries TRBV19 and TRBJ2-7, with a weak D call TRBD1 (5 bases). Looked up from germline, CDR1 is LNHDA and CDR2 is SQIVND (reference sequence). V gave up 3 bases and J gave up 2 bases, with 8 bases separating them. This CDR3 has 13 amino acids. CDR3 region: CASSIGAPYEQYF. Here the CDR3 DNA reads TGTGCCAGTAGTATTGGGGCCCCCTACGAGCAGTACTTC.

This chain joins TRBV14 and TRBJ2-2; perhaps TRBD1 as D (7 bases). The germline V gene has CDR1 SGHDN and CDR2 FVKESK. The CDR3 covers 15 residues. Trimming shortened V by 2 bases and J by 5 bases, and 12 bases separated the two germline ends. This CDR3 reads CASSQRPGGTGELFF. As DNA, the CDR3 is TGTGCCAGCAGCCAACGGCCAGGGGGGACCGGGGAGCTGTTTTTT.

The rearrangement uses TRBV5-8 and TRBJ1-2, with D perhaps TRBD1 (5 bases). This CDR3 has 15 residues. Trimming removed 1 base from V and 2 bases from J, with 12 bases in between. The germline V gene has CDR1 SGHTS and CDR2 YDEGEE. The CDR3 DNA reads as TGTGCCAGCAGCTTGAATCGCGGGGGGAACTATGGCTACACCTTC. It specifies CASSLNRGGNYGYTF.

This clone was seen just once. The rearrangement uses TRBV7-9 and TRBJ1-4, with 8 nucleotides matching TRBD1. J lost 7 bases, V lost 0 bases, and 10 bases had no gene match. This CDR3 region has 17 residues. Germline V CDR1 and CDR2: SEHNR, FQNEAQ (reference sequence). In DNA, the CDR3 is TGTGCCAGCAGCTTAGCCTTAGGACAGGGACGAGGTGAAAAACTGTTTTTT. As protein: CASSLALGQGRGEKLFF.